The 26 T cell receptor beta chains presented below share a single source sample, sequenced in a study of CD8+ T cells in alopecia areata (dated by TCRdb to 2016 to 2018). The library was obtained by the immunoSEQ multiplex PCR assay. For TCR sequencing, RNA was extracted from every sample and reverse transcribed into cDNA to serve as template. TCRdb limited this immuneACCESS table to in-frame rearrangements with V and J called. A share of clones is missing; checked studies link under half to unresolved V genes, and the rest is unexplained. The sample yields about 210,000 clones; 40% to 45% were counted once. The ten biggest clones cover roughly 2.6% of the sample. What the treatment or condition label conveys for this sample: oral pan-JAK inhibitor, 5-10 mg twice daily. Sequencing was performed on CD4+ T cells sorted from blood, taken at approximately week 36, from a patient treated with tofacitinib. Source of these receptors: a human donor with alopecia areata.

This chain links TRBV7-8 with TRBJ1-2; tentatively, D is TRBD1 (6 bases). There are 13 residues in the CDR3. Trimming cost V 5 bases and J 8 bases, with 15 bases left between them. In germline, CDR1 is SGHVS, CDR2 FQNEAQ. In nucleotides, the CDR3 is TGTGCCAGCAGCCCCGGGGACAAAGACGGCTACACCTTC. This translates into CASSPGDKDGYTF.

This clone was counted a few times. The chain has TRBV6-1 and TRBJ2-7, with D perhaps given as TRBD1 or TRBD2 (5 bases each). The V gene's germline CDR1 is MNHNS and CDR2 SASEGT. This CDR3 has 15 residues. Trimming removed 3 bases from V and 6 bases from J, with 18 bases in between. In DNA form, the CDR3 reads TGTGCCAGCAGTGATGGGACCGTGCGGACCTCCGAGCAGTACTTC. Translated: CASSDGTVRTSEQYF.

This chain connects TRBV7-9 to TRBJ1-2, with D possibly TRBD1 on 6 matching bases. V dropped 0 bases and J dropped 6 bases, with 11 bases sitting between them. The V gene's germline CDR1 is SEHNR and CDR2 FQNEAQ (reference sequence). The CDR3 spans 14 residues. Written as DNA, the CDR3 is TGTGCCAGCAGCTTAGCGGCAGGGGATAATGGCTACACCTTC. It codes for CASSLAAGDNGYTF.

This clone has a handful of counts. The chain is built from TRBV25-1 and TRBJ2-7; 10 bases agree with TRBD1. V lost 3 bases, J lost 6 bases, and 8 bases stayed unmatched. Germline V lookup: CDR1 MGHDK, CDR2 SYGVNS. This CDR3 is built from 15 residues. CDR3 sequence (DNA): TGTGCCAGCAGTGATCCCGGGACAGGGGAATCCGAGCAGTACTTC. The encoded protein is CASSDPGTGESEQYF.

This clone was counted only a few times. V and J are TRBV6-1 and TRBJ1-2; D remains unclear. Germline-derived CDR1 and CDR2 are MNHNS and SASEGT. The length of the CDR3 is 13 residues. V gave up 3 bases and J gave up 2 bases, with 7 bases separating them. The CDR3 DNA is TGTGCCAGCAGTGATGGAGGGAACTATGGCTACACCTTC. It translates to CASSDGGNYGYTF.

This clone showed up just a few times. CDR3: CSGAEDGNTEAFF. The CDR3 DNA reads TGCAGCGGGGCCGAGGACGGGAACACTGAAGCTTTCTTT. This sequence joins TRBV29-1 and TRBJ1-1; D is ambiguous. The CDR3 covers 13 residues. Germline V gives CDR1 SQVTM, CDR2 ANQGSEA. V was trimmed by 7 bases and J by 1 base, leaving 13 bases between them.

The V and J genes are TRBV29-1 and TRBJ1-5, with D perhaps matching TRBD1 (6 bases). CDR1 is SQVTM, CDR2 ANQGSEA, per germline. V dropped 4 bases and J dropped 2 bases, with 12 bases sitting between them. The CDR3 sequence is 14 residues long. The DNA of the CDR3 is TGCAGCGTTGGGCAGTCAGGGGGCAATCAGCCCCAGCATTTT. It translates to CSVGQSGGNQPQHF.

The chain couples TRBV6-5 to TRBJ1-1, with D possibly being TRBD1 (5 bases). V lost 5 bases and J 4 bases, leaving 14 bases between the germline ends. Per germline, CDR1 MNHEY and CDR2 SVGAGI. CDR3 length equals 14 residues. This CDR3 is CASSAGGRGTEAFF. CDR3 sequence (DNA): TGTGCCAGCAGTGCCGGGGGAAGGGGCACTGAAGCTTTCTTT.

The chain uses TRBV30 and TRBJ2-4; TRBD2 matches 8 bases. J was trimmed by 9 bases and V by 2 bases; bases with no gene match: 18. CDR1 is GTSNPN, CDR2 SVGIG, per germline (reference sequence). The CDR3 has 17 amino acids. CDR3 nucleotides: TGTGCCTGGAGTCACCCCGGGAGGGGTCGGGCCGGGGGCATTCAGTACTTC. It translates to CAWSHPGRGRAGGIQYF.

The CDR3 protein is CSVERAGYEQYF. For the CDR3, the DNA is TGCAGCGTTGAACGGGCGGGCTACGAGCAGTACTTC. The chain uses TRBV29-1 and TRBJ2-7; maybe TRBD2 (5 bases). CDR1 SQVTM and CDR2 ANQGSEA come from the germline V gene. The CDR3 consists of 12 residues. V gave up 2 bases and J gave up 3 bases, with 8 bases separating them.

This clone was observed at least ten times. The chain carries TRBV2 and TRBJ2-5; 16 nucleotides agree with TRBD2. The CDR3 is 16 residues long. The V segment lost 7 bases and the J segment 4 bases; nucleotides outside the gene matches: 6. Germline loops: CDR1 SNHLY, CDR2 FYNNEI. CDR3 nucleotide sequence: TGTGCCAGCAACCTGGGACTAGCGGGAGGGATAGAGACCCAGTACTTC. Amino acid sequence: CASNLGLAGGIETQYF. The whole variable domain, filled in from reference TRBV2 and TRBJ2-5, reads EPEVTQTPSHQVTQMGQEVILRCVPISNHLYFYWYRQILGQKVEFLVSFYNNEISEKSEIFDDQFSVERPDGSNFTLKIRSTKLEDSAMYFCASNLGLAGGIETQYFGPGTRLLVL.

CDR3 residues: CASSLTSGGRSYNEQFF. CDR3 DNA sequence: TGTGCCAGCAGCTTAACCTCAGGCGGGAGATCCTACAATGAGCAGTTCTTC. The rearrangement links TRBV7-8 to TRBJ2-1, with 7 bases that match TRBD2. Germline assignment: CDR1 SGHVS and CDR2 FQNEAQ. V was clipped by 2 bases and J by 1 base; unmatched bases: 8. The CDR3 length is 17 residues.

The V gene is TRBV29-1, the J gene TRBJ2-7; D gene uncertain. Between the trimmed V and J ends, which lost 0 bases and 5 bases, there was a span of 5 bases. Germline lookup yields CDR1 SQVTM and CDR2 ANQGSEA. This CDR3 is built from 11 residues. CDR3: CSVEDGHEQYF. The CDR3 DNA follows: TGCAGCGTTGAAGACGGCCACGAGCAGTACTTC.

V and J are TRBV30 and TRBJ2-7; possible D gene TRBD1, 6 bases. The germline gives CDR1 GTSNPN, CDR2 SVGIG (reference sequence). This CDR3 region has 14 residues. V was pared by 3 bases and J by 0 bases, with 12 bases between. This CDR3 is CAWSRGPSSYEQYF. In DNA, the CDR3 is TGTGCCTGGAGCAGGGGTCCTAGCTCCTACGAGCAGTACTTC.

The chain uses TRBV6-1 and TRBJ2-7; D might be TRBD2 (5 bases). This CDR3 contains 13 residues. Germline V CDR1 and CDR2: MNHNS, SASEGT. The ends were cut back, 4 bases at V and 3 bases at J, with 10 bases in the middle. The CDR3 DNA is TGTGCCAGCAGTGGGGAGTGGGGCTACGAGCAGTACTTC. Its protein product is CASSGEWGYEQYF.

Only one count was recorded for this clone. The gene calls are TRBV7-2 and TRBJ2-4; unclear D gene. The CDR3 runs 13 residues. Germline CDR1 is SGHTA and CDR2 is FQGNSA. Trimming removed 4 bases at V and 5 bases at J, with 9 bases between. CDR3 bases: TGTGCCAGCAGCTCCCAACGGGAAAACATTCAGTACTTC. Amino acids: CASSSQRENIQYF.

The table lists this clone with a few counts. The chain has TRBV19 and TRBJ2-7, with D perhaps being TRBD1 or TRBD2 (5 bases each). CDR3 size: 14 residues. Trimming stripped 4 bases from V and 8 bases from J, with 18 bases between. The germline gives CDR1 LNHDA, CDR2 SQIVND (reference sequence). CDR3 residues: CASSTRDGPTKQYF. As DNA, the CDR3 is TGTGCCAGTAGTACCCGGGACGGGCCTACCAAGCAGTACTTC.

This clone was found a few times. The CDR3 nucleotides are TGTGCCAGTAGAAAGGGACGTGGGGCTTTCTTT. It specifies CASRKGRGAFF. The chain carries TRBV19 and TRBJ1-1; tentative D call: TRBD1 (5 bases). CDR3 length: 11 residues. In germline, CDR1 is LNHDA, CDR2 SQIVND (reference sequence). The germline V and J ends were trimmed by 6 bases and 11 bases, with 13 bases remaining between them. The full variable domain, completed using reference TRBV19 and TRBJ1-1, is DGGITQSPKYLFRKEGQNVTLSCEQNLNHDAMYWYRQDPGQGLRLIYYSQIVNDFQKGDIAEGYSVSREKKESFPLTVTSAQKNPTAFYLCASRKGRGAFFGQGTRLTVV.

This clone was detected a few times. The chain joins TRBV7-9 to TRBJ1-2; TRBD1 agrees at 9 bases. Germline V CDR1 and CDR2: SEHNR, FQNEAQ (reference sequence). There are 15 residues in the CDR3. Trimming at V came to 4 bases and at J to 4 bases, leaving 7 bases not matched to a gene. Here the CDR3 reads CASSSSGQGSYGYTF. As DNA, the CDR3 is TGTGCCAGCAGCTCCTCGGGACAGGGCAGCTATGGCTACACCTTC.

This chain connects TRBV5-1 to TRBJ1-1, with 7 positions matching TRBD1. Germline V gene lookup returns CDR1 SGHRS and CDR2 YFSETQ. The CDR3 length is 14 residues. Trimming at V came to 4 bases and at J to 1 base, leaving 4 bases not matched to a gene. The CDR3 is CASSETGRNTEAFF. CDR3 nucleotide sequence: TGCGCCAGCAGCGAGACAGGGAGGAACACTGAAGCTTTCTTT.

This clone was found a few times. The J gene is TRBJ2-7, the V gene TRBV27; the match to TRBD1 covers 9 bases. CDR1 is MNHEY, CDR2 SMNVEV, per germline (reference sequence). The junction had 9 bases not matched to a gene; V was cut back by 5 bases and J by 7 bases. The CDR3 spans 14 residues. The CDR3 DNA is TGTGCCAGCAGTGTCCGGGACAGGGCTTTAGAGCAGTACTTC. Translation: CASSVRDRALEQYF.

The chain combines TRBV6-5 with TRBJ1-2; the D gene is possibly TRBD1 (5 bases). This CDR3 contains 14 residues. V lost 6 bases and J 4 bases, leaving 15 bases between the germline ends. The germline CDR1 and CDR2 sequences are MNHEY and SVGAGI. CDR3 in amino acids: CASRYGQGGYGYTF. The DNA for the CDR3 is TGTGCCAGCAGATACGGCCAGGGAGGCTATGGCTACACCTTC.

This chain joins TRBV27 and TRBJ2-7; 11 bases match TRBD2. Germline lookup yields CDR1 MNHEY and CDR2 SMNVEV (reference sequence). The V segment lost 0 bases and the J segment 3 bases; nucleotides outside the gene matches: 1. The CDR3 is made up of 15 amino acids. For the CDR3, the DNA is TGTGCCAGCAGTTTATCACTAGCGGGAGACTACGAGCAGTACTTC. It codes for CASSLSLAGDYEQYF.

The chain combines TRBV6-1 with TRBJ2-5; 7 nucleotides match TRBD1. The CDR3 has 14 amino acids. V dropped 4 bases and J dropped 7; count of bases not matched to a gene: 9. CDR1 is MNHNS and CDR2 is SASEGT in the germline V gene. The CDR3 here is CASSGRQGQSTQYF. The CDR3 nucleotides read TGTGCCAGCAGTGGTCGACAGGGCCAATCGACCCAGTACTTC.

The chain recombines TRBV18 with TRBJ2-2; D is unresolved. The CDR3 length is 15 residues. Trimming removed 2 bases at V and 0 bases at J, with 7 bases between. Germline V lookup: CDR1 KGHSH, CDR2 LQKENI. CDR3 in amino acids: CASSPFKSNTGELFF. The CDR3 nucleotides read TGTGCCAGCTCACCATTTAAGTCGAACACCGGGGAGCTGTTTTTT.

This rearrangement joins TRBV29-1 to TRBJ1-1, with 7 bases identical to TRBD1. The CDR3 runs to 13 residues. Germline trimming cut 7 bases from V and 8 bases from J; bases unmatched to any gene: 13. CDR1 is SQVTM, CDR2 ANQGSEA, per germline. CDR3 amino acids: CSATTGTALEAFF. The CDR3 nucleotides read TGCAGCGCCACAACGGGGACAGCTTTAGAAGCTTTCTTT. The variable domain in full, completed from reference TRBV29-1 and TRBJ1-1, reads SAVISQKPSRDICQRGTSLTIQCQVDSQVTMMFWYRQQPGQSLTLIATANQGSEATYESGFVIDKFPISRPNLTFSTLTVSNMSPEDSSIYLCSATTGTALEAFFGQGTRLTVV.